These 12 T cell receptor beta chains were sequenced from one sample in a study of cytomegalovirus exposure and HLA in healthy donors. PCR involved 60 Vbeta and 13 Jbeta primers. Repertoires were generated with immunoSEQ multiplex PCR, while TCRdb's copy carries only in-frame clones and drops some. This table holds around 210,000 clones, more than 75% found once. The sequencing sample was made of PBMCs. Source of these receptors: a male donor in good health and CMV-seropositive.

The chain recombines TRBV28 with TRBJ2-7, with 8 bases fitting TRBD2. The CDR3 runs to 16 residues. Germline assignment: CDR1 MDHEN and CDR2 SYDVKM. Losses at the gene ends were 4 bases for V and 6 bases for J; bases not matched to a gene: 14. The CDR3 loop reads CASSWRTSWDGSEQYF. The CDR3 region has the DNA TGTGCCAGCAGTTGGAGGACTAGCTGGGATGGCTCCGAGCAGTACTTC.

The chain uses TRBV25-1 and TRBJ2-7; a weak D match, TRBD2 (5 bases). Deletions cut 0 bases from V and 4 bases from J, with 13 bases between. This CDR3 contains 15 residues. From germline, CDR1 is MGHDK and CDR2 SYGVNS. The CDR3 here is CASSEYNLAQYEQYF. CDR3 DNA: TGTGCCAGCAGTGAATATAACCTAGCTCAGTACGAGCAGTACTTC.

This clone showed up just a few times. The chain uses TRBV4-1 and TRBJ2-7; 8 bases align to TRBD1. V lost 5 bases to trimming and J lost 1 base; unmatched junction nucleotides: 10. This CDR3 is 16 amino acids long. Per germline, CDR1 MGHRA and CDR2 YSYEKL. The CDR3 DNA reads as TGCGCCAGCAGCTACGAAGTGGGGACAGGATCCTACGAGCAGTACTTC. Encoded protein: CASSYEVGTGSYEQYF.

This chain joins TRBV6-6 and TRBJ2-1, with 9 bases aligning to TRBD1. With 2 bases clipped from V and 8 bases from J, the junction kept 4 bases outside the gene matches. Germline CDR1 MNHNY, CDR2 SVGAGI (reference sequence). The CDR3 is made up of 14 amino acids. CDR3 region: CASSYPTGGDEQFF. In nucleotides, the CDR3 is TGTGCCAGCAGTTACCCTACAGGGGGCGATGAGCAGTTCTTC.

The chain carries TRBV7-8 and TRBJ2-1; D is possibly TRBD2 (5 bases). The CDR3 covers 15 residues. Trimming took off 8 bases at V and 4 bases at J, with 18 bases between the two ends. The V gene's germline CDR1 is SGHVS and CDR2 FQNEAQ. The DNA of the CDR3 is TGTGCCAGCCAGCGGACCGGAACGACTTACAATGAGCAGTTCTTC. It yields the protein CASQRTGTTYNEQFF.

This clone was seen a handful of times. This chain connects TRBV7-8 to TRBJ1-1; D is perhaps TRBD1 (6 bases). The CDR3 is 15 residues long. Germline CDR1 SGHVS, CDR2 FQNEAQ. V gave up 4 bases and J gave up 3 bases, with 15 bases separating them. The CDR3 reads CASSSEGTSYTEAFF. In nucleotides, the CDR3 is TGTGCCAGCAGCTCGGAAGGGACATCCTACACTGAAGCTTTCTTT.

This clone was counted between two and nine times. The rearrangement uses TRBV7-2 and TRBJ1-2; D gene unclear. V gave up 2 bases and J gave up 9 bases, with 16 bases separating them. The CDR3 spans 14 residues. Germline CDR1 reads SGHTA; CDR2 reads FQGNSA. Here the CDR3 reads CASSLRREGNSYTF. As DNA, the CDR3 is TGTGCCAGCAGCTTACGTAGGGAGGGAAATAGCTACACCTTC.

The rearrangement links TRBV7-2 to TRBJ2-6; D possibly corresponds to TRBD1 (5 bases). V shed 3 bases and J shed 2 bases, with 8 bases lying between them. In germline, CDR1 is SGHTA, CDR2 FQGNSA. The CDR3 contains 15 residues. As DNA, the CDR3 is TGTGCCAGCAGCTTCCAGGGAACTGGGGCCAACGTCCTGACTTTC. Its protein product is CASSFQGTGANVLTF. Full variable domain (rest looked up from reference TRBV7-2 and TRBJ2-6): GAGVSQSPSNKVTEKGKDVELRCDPISGHTALYWYRQSLGQGLEFLIYFQGNSAPDKSGLPSDRFSAERTGGSVSTLTIQRTQQEDSAVYLCASSFQGTGANVLTFGAGSRLTVL.

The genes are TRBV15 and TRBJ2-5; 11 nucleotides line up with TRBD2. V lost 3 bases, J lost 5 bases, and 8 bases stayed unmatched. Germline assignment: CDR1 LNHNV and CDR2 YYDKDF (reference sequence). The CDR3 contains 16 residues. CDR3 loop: CATSSDSGGAMETQYF. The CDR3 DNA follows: TGTGCCACCAGCAGTGATAGCGGGGGGGCTATGGAGACCCAGTACTTC.

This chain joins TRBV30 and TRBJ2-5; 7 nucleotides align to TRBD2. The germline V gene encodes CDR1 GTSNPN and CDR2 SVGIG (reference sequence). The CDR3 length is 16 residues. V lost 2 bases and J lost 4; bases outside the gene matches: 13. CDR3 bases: TGTGCCTGGAGTACCCCCCTAGCGGCCACCCGAGAGACCCAGTACTTC. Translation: CAWSTPLAATRETQYF.

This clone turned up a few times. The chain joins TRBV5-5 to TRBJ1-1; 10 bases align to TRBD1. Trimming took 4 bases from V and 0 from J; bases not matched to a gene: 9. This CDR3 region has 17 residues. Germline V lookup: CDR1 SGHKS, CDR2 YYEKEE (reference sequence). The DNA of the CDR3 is TGTGCCAGCAGCCCCGGACAGGGGGAGCAAATGAACACTGAAGCTTTCTTT. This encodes CASSPGQGEQMNTEAFF.

The chain's CDR3 is CASSPPSRVPGELFF. The CDR3 nucleotides are TGTGCCAGCTCACCACCGTCCAGGGTTCCCGGGGAGCTGTTTTTT. The genes are TRBV18 and TRBJ2-2; a weak D match, TRBD1 (5 bases). The V gene lost 0 bases and the J gene lost 6 bases, with 11 bases spanning the gap. CDR3 length: 15 amino acids. The germline V gene has CDR1 KGHSH and CDR2 LQKENI. Drawing the rest from reference TRBV18 and TRBJ2-2, the complete variable domain is NAGVMQNPRHLVRRRGQEARLRCSPMKGHSHVYWYRQLPEEGLKFMVYLQKENIIDESGMPKERFSAEFPKEGPSILRIQQVVRGDSAAYFCASSPPSRVPGELFFGEGSRLTVL.